This T cell receptor beta chain came from a study of T cell responses to AZD1222 COVID-19 vaccine. Findings and limits, study-wide: Researchers took repertoire samples only after the peak T cell response had come. Unmutated regions of variants are reportedly targeted by nearly half of spike-specific TCRs. Clonal diversity may have been underestimated, and the donors were mostly white British, with more females than males.

Profiling relied on immunoSEQ multiplex PCR, and the TCRdb table lists in-frame clones only, not all of them. Of roughly 120,000 clones in the sample, around 88% were seen once. The CDR3 consists of 12 residues. Looked up from germline, CDR1 is SGHDT and CDR2 is YYEEEE. V was cut by 4 bases and J by 3 bases, with 7 bases left in between. The count of this clone is one. Antigen: not known. This TCR came from an adult in good health. The specimen was peripheral blood, collected on day 0 of AZD1222 vaccination. The genes are TRBV5-6 and TRBJ1-2; D not resolved. The CDR3 DNA follows: TGTGCCAGCAGCCCTGGCTACTATGGCTACACCTTC. Translated, it gives CASSPGYYGYTF.